These 22 T cell receptor beta chains were sequenced from one sample in a study of OX40 agonist ivuxolimab in advanced cancers. TCRdb's copy holds only in-frame clones and misses some; the assay was immunoSEQ multiplex PCR. The sample has approximately 60,000 clones, roughly 80% seen once. Here the sequenced sample was CD4+ or CD8+ T cells sorted from blood, taken in a trial of the OX40 agonist ivuxolimab. The receptors were sampled from an adult with an advanced solid tumor such as melanoma, head and neck, liver or kidney cancer.

The chain employs TRBV2 and TRBJ2-7, with 7 positions matching TRBD1. CDR3 length equals 13 residues. Per the germline V gene, CDR1 is SNHLY and CDR2 is FYNNEI. With 9 bases clipped from V and 3 bases from J, the junction kept 8 bases outside the gene matches. CDR3 amino acids: CASGQVVGYEQYF. The CDR3 DNA sequence: TGTGCCAGTGGACAGGTCGTGGGCTACGAGCAGTACTTC.

The chain couples TRBV7-6 to TRBJ1-3; tentative D call: TRBD1 (5 bases). This CDR3 contains 15 residues. V lost 2 bases to trimming and J lost 0 bases, with 8 bases between them. Germline CDR1 and CDR2: SGHVS and FNYEAQ. The CDR3 region has the DNA TGTGCCAGCAGCTTAACAGGCCCCTCTGGAAACACCATATATTTT. This codes for CASSLTGPSGNTIYF.

The V call is TRBV19, the J call TRBJ2-2; D may be TRBD1 (5 bases). CDR3 length equals 13 residues. Germline CDR1 is LNHDA and CDR2 is SQIVND (reference sequence). V lost 7 bases and J 3 bases, leaving 9 bases between the germline ends. CDR3 nucleotide sequence: TGTGCCAGTATCCAGGGTTACACCGGGGAGCTGTTTTTT. It is translated as CASIQGYTGELFF. Full variable domain (outside the CDR3, taken from reference TRBV19 and TRBJ2-2): DGGITQSPKYLFRKEGQNVTLSCEQNLNHDAMYWYRQDPGQGLRLIYYSQIVNDFQKGDIAEGYSVSREKKESFPLTVTSAQKNPTAFYLCASIQGYTGELFFGEGSRLTVL.

This chain uses TRBV5-1 with TRBJ2-4; D tentatively reads TRBD1 or TRBD2 (5 bases each). The length of the CDR3 is 13 residues. V was trimmed by 3 bases and J by 9 bases, leaving 13 bases between them. Germline CDR1 and CDR2: SGHRS and YFSETQ. CDR3 nucleotide sequence: TGCGCCAGCAGCTGGGCGGCAGGGAGCATTCAGTACTTC. Translation: CASSWAAGSIQYF.

The rearrangement uses TRBV15 and TRBJ1-1; 7 bases are a match to TRBD1. This CDR3 contains 15 residues. J gave up 5 bases and V 5 bases, and 11 bases lay outside the gene matches. Germline V gene sequence: CDR1 LNHNV, CDR2 YYDKDF (reference sequence). The CDR3 reads CATSHPETGRTEAFF. The CDR3 nucleotides are TGTGCCACCAGCCACCCAGAGACAGGGAGAACTGAAGCTTTCTTT.

The V and J genes are TRBV11-2 and TRBJ2-7; 12 bases agree with TRBD2. The CDR3 loop spans 17 amino acids. With V trimmed by 5 bases and J by 4 bases, 12 bases remained unmatched. Germline V gives CDR1 SGHAT, CDR2 FQNNGV. CDR3 protein: CASSPAQGLAGFYEQYF. CDR3 in DNA: TGTGCCAGCAGCCCTGCCCAGGGACTAGCGGGCTTTTACGAGCAGTACTTC. The full variable domain, with the rest looked up from reference TRBV11-2 and TRBJ2-7, is EAGVAQSPRYKIIEKRQSVAFWCNPISGHATLYWYQQILGQGPKLLIQFQNNGVVDDSQLPKDRFSAERLKGVDSTLKIQPAKLEDSAVYLCASSPAQGLAGFYEQYFGPGTRLTVT.

The rearrangement joins TRBV6-1 to TRBJ2-6; D is unresolved. V gave up 2 bases and J gave up 0 bases, with 8 bases separating them. Per germline, CDR1 MNHNS and CDR2 SASEGT. The CDR3 contains 16 residues. The DNA of the CDR3 is TGTGCCAGCAGTGAAATAAGGCGCTCTGGGGCCAACGTCCTGACTTTC. Translated: CASSEIRRSGANVLTF.

The V and J genes are TRBV30 and TRBJ2-6, with D possibly TRBD1 on 6 matching bases. CDR3 length: 13 amino acids. Germline assignment: CDR1 GTSNPN and CDR2 SVGIG (reference sequence). V lost 4 bases, J lost 8 bases, and 12 bases lay in between. CDR3 region: CAWKGQPTNVLTF. The CDR3 DNA reads TGTGCCTGGAAAGGACAGCCCACCAACGTCCTGACTTTC.

This chain links TRBV10-3 with TRBJ1-2, with 7 bases matching TRBD1. CDR1 and CDR2 from the germline V gene are ENHRY and SYGVKD. With V trimmed by 6 bases and J by 0 bases, 4 bases remained unmatched. The CDR3 runs 14 residues. The CDR3 spells CAIREQGSNYGYTF. CDR3 DNA sequence: TGTGCCATCAGGGAACAGGGGTCTAACTATGGCTACACCTTC.

The chain combines TRBV11-3 with TRBJ2-1; the match to TRBD2 covers 12 bases. There are 14 residues in the CDR3. With 5 bases clipped from V and 6 bases from J, the junction kept 2 bases outside the gene matches. Germline-derived CDR1 and CDR2 are SGHNT and YENEEA. The CDR3 region is CASSLGLAGNEQFF. The CDR3 DNA sequence: TGTGCCAGCAGCCTGGGACTAGCGGGCAATGAGCAGTTCTTC.

V gene TRBV6-5 combines with J gene TRBJ1-3, with 8 bases identical to TRBD1. V lost 1 base, J lost 4 bases, and 3 bases stayed unmatched. Germline lookup yields CDR1 MNHEY and CDR2 SVGAGI. This CDR3 contains 15 residues. CDR3 DNA sequence: TGTGCCAGCAGTTACTACGACAGGGGAGGAAACACCATATATTTT. This gives the protein CASSYYDRGGNTIYF.

V is TRBV6-5 and J is TRBJ1-5, with D possibly TRBD1 on 6 matching bases. This CDR3 is 14 amino acids long. V was pared by 4 bases and J by 5 bases, with 12 bases between. Germline CDR1 reads MNHEY; CDR2 reads SVGAGI. CDR3 in amino acids: CASSFDRTYQPQHF. The CDR3 DNA sequence: TGTGCCAGCAGTTTTGACAGGACCTATCAGCCCCAGCATTTT.

This clone appeared a single time. V is TRBV6-6 and J is TRBJ2-3; D is perhaps TRBD2 (5 bases). Deletions cut 7 bases from V and 6 bases from J, with 8 bases between. Germline CDR1 reads MNHNY; CDR2 reads SVGAGI (reference sequence). This CDR3 contains 11 residues. This CDR3 reads CASNGGDTQYF. The CDR3 nucleotides are TGTGCCAGCAATGGCGGGGATACGCAGTATTTT.

The gene calls are TRBV6-1 and TRBJ2-7, with TRBD2 identical over 16 bases. This CDR3 comprises 15 residues. The germline gives CDR1 MNHNS, CDR2 SASEGT. Trimming removed 6 bases from V and 6 bases from J; junction bases left unmatched: 5. The CDR3 bases are TGTGCCAGCAGCGAGGGGACTAGCGGGAGGGGCGAGCAGTACTTC. It translates to CASSEGTSGRGEQYF.

This clone was observed a single time. The chain carries TRBV4-2 and TRBJ2-3; TRBD1 or TRBD2 may be the D gene (5 bases each). Germline loops: CDR1 LGHNA, CDR2 YNFKEQ. CDR3 length: 16 residues. Deletions cut 0 bases from V and 0 bases from J, with 10 bases between. The CDR3 coding sequence is TGTGCCAGCAGCCAAGATTTGAGGGGTAGCACAGATACGCAGTATTTT. Protein sequence: CASSQDLRGSTDTQYF.

The chain carries TRBV27 and TRBJ2-5; possibly TRBD2 for D (7 bases). The better agreement between TRBJ2-7 and the DNA end casts doubt on the J call. The V gene's germline CDR1 is MNHEY and CDR2 SMNVEV (reference sequence). The CDR3 sequence is 14 residues long. The CDR3 here is CASSLFGGPYEQYF. The CDR3 nucleotides are TGTGCCAGCAGTTTGTTCGGGGGGCCCTACGAGCAGTACTTC.

The gene calls are TRBV7-3 and TRBJ2-7; weak D call: TRBD1 (6 bases). The CDR3 length is 13 residues. CDR1 SGHTA and CDR2 FQGTGA come from the germline V gene. V was trimmed by 1 base and J by 5 bases, leaving 9 bases between them. CDR3 sequence: CASSLSTGNEQYF. DNA for the CDR3: TGTGCCAGCAGCTTAAGCACAGGGAACGAGCAGTACTTC. Based on the CDR3 plus reference TRBV7-3 and TRBJ2-7, the full variable domain is GAGVSQTPSNKVTEKGKYVELRCDPISGHTALYWYRQSLGQGPEFLIYFQGTGAADDSGLPNDRFFAVRPEGSVSTLKIQRTERGDSAVYLCASSLSTGNEQYFGPGTRLTVT.

The CDR3 protein is CASSPGTGETQYF. The CDR3 nucleotides are TGTGCCAGCTCACCAGGAACGGGGGAGACCCAGTACTTC. The chain recombines TRBV18 with TRBJ2-5, with D tentatively TRBD2 (5 bases). Between the trimmed V and J ends, which lost 2 bases and 5 bases, there was a span of 9 bases. This CDR3 spans 13 amino acids. The germline CDR1 and CDR2 sequences are KGHSH and LQKENI.

CDR3 sequence reads: CATSRESTATGMGVQYF. The CDR3 DNA is TGTGCCACCAGCAGAGAATCCACCGCTACAGGGATGGGGGTGCAGTATTTT. The chain recombines TRBV15 with TRBJ2-3, with D maybe TRBD1 (6 bases). The germline gives CDR1 LNHNV, CDR2 YYDKDF (reference sequence). V was trimmed by 0 bases and J by 11 bases, leaving 24 bases between them. The CDR3 is made up of 17 amino acids.

This clone has a handful of counts. The genes are TRBV5-1 and TRBJ2-5; D assignment may be TRBD1 or TRBD2 (5 bases each). Per the germline V gene, CDR1 is SGHRS and CDR2 is YFSETQ. Trimming removed 4 bases from V and 5 bases from J, with 15 bases in between. The CDR3 totals 14 residues. Written as DNA, the CDR3 is TGCGCCAGCAGCCCCGGGACCCCGGGCGAGACCCAGTACTTC. Encoded protein: CASSPGTPGETQYF.

A few counts support this clone. The genes are TRBV7-8 and TRBJ1-4, with 9 bases fitting TRBD1. CDR1 is SGHVS, CDR2 FQNEAQ, per germline. Trimming took 4 bases from V and 7 from J; bases not matched to a gene: 7. This CDR3 comprises 15 residues. The CDR3 is CASSSPGTGIEKLFF. Written as DNA, the CDR3 is TGTGCCAGCAGCTCCCCCGGGACAGGGATTGAAAAACTGTTTTTT.

The chain has TRBV10-2 and TRBJ2-5; D remains ambiguous. Germline values: CDR1 WSHSY, CDR2 SAAADI. The CDR3 spans 13 residues. Trimming left V 4 bases short and J 5 bases short, with 11 bases between. CDR3 sequence reads: CASSARPGETQYF. The CDR3 region has the DNA TGCGCCAGCAGTGCTCGGCCCGGGGAGACCCAGTACTTC.